This TCR beta chain was found in a study of OX40 agonist ivuxolimab in advanced cancers. Study observations and caveats: More expanded clones were found, on average, in CD8+ than in CD4+ T cells. Within 6 weeks, CD4+ and CD8+ blood T cells expanded clonally at 0.1 to 3.0 mg/kg.

Concerning this clone itself: Its matching antigen is unknown.

Libraries were prepared by immunoSEQ multiplex PCR; TCRdb keeps only in-frame clonotypes and omits some of them. In the table there are some 70,000 clones, 80% of which are singletons. CDR1 and CDR2 (germline): SNHLY, FYNNEI. The V gene end was trimmed by 6 bases and the J gene end by 6 bases; junction bases not matched to a gene: 8. The CDR3 loop spans 14 amino acids. Sample: CD4+ or CD8+ T cells sorted from blood, taken in a trial of the OX40 agonist ivuxolimab. This sequence originates from an adult with an advanced solid tumor such as melanoma, head and neck, liver or kidney cancer. The V gene is TRBV2, the J gene TRBJ2-3; TRBD2 aligns across 8 bases. In DNA, the CDR3 is TGTGCCAGCAGATCCGTCGGGGGGGCGGATACGCAGTATTTT. This sequence encodes CASRSVGGADTQYF.